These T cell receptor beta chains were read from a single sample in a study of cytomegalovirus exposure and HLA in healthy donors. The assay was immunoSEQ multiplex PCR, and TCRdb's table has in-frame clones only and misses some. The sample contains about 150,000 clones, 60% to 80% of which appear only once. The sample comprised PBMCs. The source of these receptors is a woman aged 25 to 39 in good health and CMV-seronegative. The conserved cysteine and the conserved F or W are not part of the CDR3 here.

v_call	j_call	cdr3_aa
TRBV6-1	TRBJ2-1	ASSAGQGTYNEQF
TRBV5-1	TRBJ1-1	ASSWGGGENTEAF
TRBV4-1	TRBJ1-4	ASSQALSTNEKLF
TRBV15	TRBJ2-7	ATSRSPVLAGGYEQY
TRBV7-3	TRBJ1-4	ASSFLGPPGGNEKLF
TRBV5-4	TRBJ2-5	ASSVSGGIQETQY
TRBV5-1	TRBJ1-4	ASSLVPGQGGEKLF
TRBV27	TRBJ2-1	ASSLSPGSHNEQF
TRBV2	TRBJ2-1	ASSAGLAGGPGHNEQF
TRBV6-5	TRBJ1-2	ASSHSDSGYT
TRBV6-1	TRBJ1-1	ASSGLRAGMGNTEAF
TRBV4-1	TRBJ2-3	ASSQGPGGLGTDTQY
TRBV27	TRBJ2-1	ASRGLEGRAKGEQF
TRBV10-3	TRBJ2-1	AISDTSGQEGSYNEQF
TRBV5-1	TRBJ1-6	ASSLNAFGTGGLLSPLH
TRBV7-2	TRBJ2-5	ASSLGGMRETQY
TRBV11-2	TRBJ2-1	ASSSPVGRMNEQF
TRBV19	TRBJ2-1	ASKRDFYNEQF
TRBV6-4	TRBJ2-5	ASSGTGY
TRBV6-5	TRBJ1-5	ASSYGGRGDQPQH
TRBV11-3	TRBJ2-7	ASSFTGLQVQY
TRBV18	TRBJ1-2	ASAVERVYGYGYT
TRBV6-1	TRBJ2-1	ASSVEGSSYNEQF
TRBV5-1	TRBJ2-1	ASSAQGGYYNEQF
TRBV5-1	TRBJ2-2	ASSLFRTVAAGELF
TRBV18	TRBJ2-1	ASSPGTSEDNEQF
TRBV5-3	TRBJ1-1	ARSHPSTEAF
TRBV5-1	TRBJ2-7	ASSLVTGKTGETY
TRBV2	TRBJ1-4	ASVGTALGKLF
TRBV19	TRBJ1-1	ASGNRGRDAF
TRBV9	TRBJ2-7	ASSGGGGFSYEQY
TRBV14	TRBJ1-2	ASSQVAGGDRDYGYT
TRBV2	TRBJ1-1	ASSHGAARGTEAF
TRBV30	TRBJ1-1	AWKRRGRDPEAF
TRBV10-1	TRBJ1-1	ASSEAPPRDTEAF
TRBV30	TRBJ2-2	AHGGAGTGELF
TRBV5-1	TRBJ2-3	ASSSSTRLGTDTQY
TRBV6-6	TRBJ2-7	ASSPMRNRGQEQY
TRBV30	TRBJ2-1	AWMTVAGVFSYNEQF
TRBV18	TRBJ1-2	ASSPPQGQLYGYT
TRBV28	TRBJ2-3	ASSLPAGGSDTQY
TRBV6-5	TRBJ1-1	ASSSASGQGNTEAF
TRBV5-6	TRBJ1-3	ASSLKRDISGNTIY
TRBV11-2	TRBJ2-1	ASSPQTRGSSYNEQF
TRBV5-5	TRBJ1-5	ASSQREGFNQPQH
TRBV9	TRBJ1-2	ASSVDPVAGYT
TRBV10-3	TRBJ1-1	AISPQGTEAF
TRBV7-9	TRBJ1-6	ASSSNRGPWPLH
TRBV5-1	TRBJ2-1	ASSFTSGGDIEQF
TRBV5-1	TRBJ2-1	ASSLATGSGNEQF
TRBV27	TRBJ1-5	ASSLSGTGNQPQH
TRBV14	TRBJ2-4	ASSQDMGVDIQY
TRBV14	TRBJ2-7	ASSQTGTGARMY
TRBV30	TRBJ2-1	AWSIREVSYNEQF
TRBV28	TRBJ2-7	ASSPIGTAYIYEQY